This T cell receptor beta chain was sequenced for a study of vaccination and CD4 T cells after COVID-19. Study at large: Investigators sampled a few convalescent patients at day 14 and days 161 to 241 post-vaccination.

The CDR3 runs to 15 residues. Between the trimmed V and J ends, which lost 6 bases and 4 bases, there was a span of 18 bases. The germline V gene encodes CDR1 SNHLY and CDR2 FYNNEI. Whole-study findings and limits: The rise in median SARS-CoV-2-reactive clonotypes, from approximately 23 to 38, was not significant.

From the PCR reads, TCRdb called clonotypes with MiXCR, one entry per CDR3 protein. This sample has some 29,000 distinct CDR3 sequences, with over 40% found just once. This clonotype was counted once. What it binds is not known. Time point of the sample: late sampling 161 to 241 days after vaccination in a few convalescent patients. Positive tests by PCR, dated March to December 2020, predated US Alpha, Beta and Delta variants. The V and J genes are TRBV2 and TRBJ1-2; TRBD1 might be the D (6 bases). The source was CD4+ T cells from blood, collected about 7 months after SARS-CoV-2 vaccination. The origin of this receptor is a human donor who had recovered from COVID-19. This CDR3 is CASSLGDKGPYGYTF. CDR3 DNA sequence: TGTGCCAGCAGCCTAGGGGACAAGGGGCCCTATGGCTACACCTTC.